This T cell receptor beta chain derives from a study of shared clonotypes between healthy human individuals. V dropped 3 bases and J dropped 1 base, with 15 bases sitting between them. The CDR3 totals 16 residues. Germline lookup yields CDR1 MNHEY and CDR2 SVGAGI. Positively selected for CCR7, the CD45RO-negative cells used as naive CD8 cells excluded terminally differentiated effector memory CD45RA+ cells. The table came from immunoSEQ multiplex PCR; TCRdb's copy has only in-frame clones and leaves some out. The sample includes over 2 million clones, roughly 94% of them seen just once. The rearrangement links TRBV6-5 to TRBJ1-1, with unresolved D. Sequencing input: naive CD8+ T cells sorted from blood. The clonotype was recovered from a man aged 18 to 29 in good health. The CDR3 loop reads CASSYGSAGSNTEAFF. CDR3 nucleotides: TGTGCCAGCAGTTATGGTAGCGCGGGCTCGAACACTGAAGCTTTCTTT.